The rows below give T cell receptor beta chains drawn from one sample of a study of T cell responses to AZD1222 COVID-19 vaccine. Profiled with immunoSEQ multiplex PCR; TCRdb holds only in-frame clones, not every one. The sample yields 100,000 to 150,000 clones, about nine tenths seen once. The input for sequencing was peripheral blood, taken on day 0 of AZD1222 vaccination. The receptor source for this set is an adult in good health. Each CDR3 is given with its conserved first and last residue. D genes are given only for firm matches. Clone size appears in some rows only: once, few, many, or a class for an expanded clone.

>TRBJ1-1|.|once|TRBV5-1
TGCGCCAGCAGCTTGGGAGCTGCGAACACTGAAGCTTTCTTT
CASSLGAANTEAFF
>TRBJ2-2|.|.|TRBV18
TGTGCCAGCTCACGGGAAGGCTACACCGGGGAGCTGTTTTTT
CASSREGYTGELFF
>TRBJ1-2|.|.|TRBV4-2
TGTGCCAGCAGCCAAGATCAGACAGAAAACTATGGCTACACCTTC
CASSQDQTENYGYTF
>TRBJ1-5|.|few|TRBV28
TGTGCCAGCAGTCGGGGACCTTTGGGCAATCAGCCCCAGCATTTT
CASSRGPLGNQPQHF
>TRBJ2-5|TRBD2|.|TRBV3-1/TRBV3-2
TGTGCCAGCAGCCACGGGACTAGCGGCCAAGAGACCCAGTACTTC
CASSHGTSGQETQYF
>TRBJ1-2|TRBD1|.|TRBV6-1
TGTGCCAGCAGTGAAGCGCAAATTGGGACAGGGGGAGGAACCTTC
CASSEAQIGTGGGTF
>TRBJ1-5|.|.|TRBV28
TGTGCCAGCAGTTTCTCGGCTCAGCCCCAGCATTTT
CASSFSAQPQHF
>TRBJ1-1|.|few|TRBV5-5
TGTGCCAGCAGCTTGGTCGGTCAGGGACGGAACACTGAAGCTTTCTTT
CASSLVGQGRNTEAFF
>TRBJ2-3|.|.|TRBV9
TGTGCCAGCAGCGTAGATTTAGGCCGCACAGATACGCAGTATTTT
CASSVDLGRTDTQYF
>TRBJ1-1|.|.|TRBV2
TGTGCCGCAACACTTACGGGGGGCGCGGGGGCTTTCTTT
CAATLTGGAGAFF
>TRBJ1-5|TRBD1|.|TRBV5-5
TGTGCCAGCAGCTTGGCCGGGACAGGGTCGAGACGCAATCAGCCCCAGCATTTT
CASSLAGTGSRRNQPQHF
>TRBJ1-3|.|.|TRBV3-1/TRBV3-2
TGTGCCAGCAGCCAAGACCTGCACACCATATATTTT
CASSQDLHTIYF
>TRBJ2-2|.|.|TRBV24-1
TGTGCCACCAGTGATTTTACGGGGTCAGGGACCGGGGAGCTGTTTTTT
CATSDFTGSGTGELFF
>TRBJ1-4|TRBD1|.|TRBV3-1/TRBV3-2
TGTGCCAGCAGCCAAGATGCTACAGGGGGTTATGAAAAACTGTTTTTT
CASSQDATGGYEKLFF
>TRBJ2-3|.|.|TRBV6-5
TGTGCCAGCATTTCGGGACTTGCTAGCACAGATACGCAGTATTTT
CASISGLASTDTQYF
>TRBJ2-2|.|.|TRBV12-3/TRBV12-4
TGTGCCAGCAGTTTTTCGAGTGTCGGGGAGCTGTTTTTT
CASSFSSVGELFF
>TRBJ1-5|.|.|TRBV6-5
TGTGCCAGCGGGGGGTCGGGGGGTAGGAATCAGCCCCAGCATTTT
CASGGSGGRNQPQHF
>TRBJ2-7|TRBD1|.|TRBV3-1/TRBV3-2
TGTGCCAGCAGCCAACCGGGACAGCTAGGGGAGCAGTACTTC
CASSQPGQLGEQYF
>TRBJ1-5|.|.|TRBV5-5
TGTGCCAGCAGCTTGGAGCCGAGCAATCAGCCCCAGCATTTT
CASSLEPSNQPQHF
>TRBJ2-5|TRBD1|.|TRBV5-1
TGCGCCAGCAGCTTAGGGACAGGGCTGGAGACCCAGTACTTC
CASSLGTGLETQYF
>TRBJ2-1|.|.|TRBV30
TGTGCCGGAGCGGGACAGGTCTACAATGAGCAGTTCTTC
CAGAGQVYNEQFF
>TRBJ2-1|TRBD2|.|TRBV5-1
TGCGCCAGCAGCCTCAGACTAGCGGGGGATATCGGTAACAATGAGCAGTTCTTC
CASSLRLAGDIGNNEQFF
>TRBJ1-4|TRBD1|.|TRBV28
TGTGCCAGCCGTTTACCGGGACAGGGGTATGAAAAACTGTTTTTT
CASRLPGQGYEKLFF
>TRBJ1-1|.|.|TRBV19
TGTGCCAGTAGTAACCGTCGGCAGGGGCCCACTGAAGCTTTCTTT
CASSNRRQGPTEAFF
>TRBJ2-7|TRBD2|.|TRBV7-6
TGTGCCAGCAGCCCAACCCCGGGGGGACCTTACGAGCAGTACTTC
CASSPTPGGPYEQYF
>TRBJ2-6|TRBD1|.|TRBV3-1/TRBV3-2
TGTGCCAGCAGCAACAGACAGGGGGCAAAGGGTGGGGCCAACGTCCTGACTTTC
CASSNRQGAKGGANVLTF
>TRBJ2-1|TRBD2|.|TRBV3-1/TRBV3-2
TGTGCCAGCAGCCAAGACCCGGGGGGTGGGTCCTACAATGAGCAGTTCTTC
CASSQDPGGGSYNEQFF
>TRBJ1-2|.|.|TRBV5-1
TGCGCCAGCAGCCCATGGACGCCCAATGGCTACACCTTC
CASSPWTPNGYTF
>TRBJ1-3|.|.|TRBV28
TGTGCCAGCAGCCCCCGGTCCCCTCACCACTCTGGAAACACCATATATTTT
CASSPRSPHHSGNTIYF
>TRBJ1-2|.|.|TRBV9
TGTGCCAGCAGCGTAGGAGAGGGAACTTTCTATGGCTACACCTTC
CASSVGEGTFYGYTF
>TRBJ1-1|.|.|TRBV12-3/TRBV12-4
TGTGCCAGCAGTGCGACGGGGAACACTGAAGCTTTCTTT
CASSATGNTEAFF
>TRBJ1-2|TRBD1|few|TRBV9
TGTGCCAGCAACCGGGACAGCTATGGCTACACCTTC
CASNRDSYGYTF
>TRBJ1-2|TRBD1|.|TRBV15
TGTGCCACCAGCAGACCTCCGGGACAGGGGTCTTTAAACTATGGCTACACCTTC
CATSRPPGQGSLNYGYTF
>TRBJ1-1|.|.|TRBV29-1
TGCAGCGTTCCGAAACCTCTGAACAGGGCTGAAGCTTTCTTT
CSVPKPLNRAEAFF
>TRBJ2-3|.|.|TRBV2
TGTGCCAGCAGTGACCCGCGGGCTGCGCAGTATTTT
CASSDPRAAQYF
>TRBJ2-7|.|.|TRBV4-1
TGCGCCAGCAGCCAAACGGTGGGCGAGCAGTACTTC
CASSQTVGEQYF
>TRBJ1-4|.|.|TRBV7-8
TGTGCCAGCGGCCTAAACCCTAAATCATCAACTAATGAAAAACTGTTTTTT
CASGLNPKSSTNEKLFF
>TRBJ1-2|.|few|TRBV4-2
TGTGCCAGCAAACCGGGACTCACAAACTATGGCTACACCTTC
CASKPGLTNYGYTF
>TRBJ2-4|.|.|TRBV7-2
TGTGCCAGCAGCTCTAGGACGGTGGTCCCAAACATTCAGTACTTC
CASSSRTVVPNIQYF
>TRBJ2-5|.|.|TRBV4-1
TGCGCCAGCAGCCAAGGTGGATGGGAGACCCAGTACTTC
CASSQGGWETQYF
>TRBJ1-6|.|.|TRBV5-1
TGCGCCAGCAGCTCCGGGGGAGGGAGGTCCTATAATTCACCCCTCCACTTT
CASSSGGGRSYNSPLHF
>TRBJ1-1|.|.|TRBV28
TGTGCCAGCAGTTCCAGGGTAGGAGCTTTCTTT
CASSSRVGAFF
>TRBJ1-2|.|.|TRBV11-2
TGTGCCAGCAGCTTAGGGACCTTCTATGGCTACACCTTC
CASSLGTFYGYTF
>TRBJ2-7|.|.|TRBV7-2
TGTGCCAGCAGCTTGGCCTCCGACGGGGCCGCCTACGAGCAGTACTTC
CASSLASDGAAYEQYF
>TRBJ1-1|.|.|TRBV28
TGTGCCAGCAGTTTAGGGGGGGCGGGGATTCCTGAAGCTTTCTTT
CASSLGGAGIPEAFF
>TRBJ1-1|.|once|TRBV5-1
TGCGCCAGCAGCTCCCAGGGGTCCGACACTGAAGCTTTCTTT
CASSSQGSDTEAFF
>TRBJ1-2|.|.|TRBV30
TGTGCCTGGAGTGTTGGTGGTGCGGCGAACTATGGCTACACCTTC
CAWSVGGAANYGYTF
>TRBJ2-2|.|.|TRBV7-2
TGTGCCAGCAGCTCGACGCGGAGCGTGGGGCTGTTTTTT
CASSSTRSVGLFF
>TRBJ2-1|TRBD2|.|TRBV7-2
TGTGCCAGCAGCTTAGTGAGCGGGGGGGCGTGGAATGAGCAGTTCTTC
CASSLVSGGAWNEQFF
>TRBJ2-7|.|.|TRBV5-6
TGTGCCAGCAGCTTGGCCTTGGTCAACCACGAGCAGTACTTC
CASSLALVNHEQYF
>TRBJ1-1|.|.|TRBV5-6
TGTGCCAGCAGCTTTCGGGGGCTAAGGACTGAAGCTTTCTTT
CASSFRGLRTEAFF
>TRBJ2-2|.|.|TRBV21-1
TGTGCCAGCAGCAAAAAGCGGGACACCGGGGAGCTGTTTTTT
CASSKKRDTGELFF
>TRBJ1-5|TRBD1|.|TRBV19
TGTGCCAGTAAGGGGAGTGGTGCCAGGGGGCATCGACAGCCCCAGCATTTT
CASKGSGARGHRQPQHF
>TRBJ1-1|.|.|TRBV6-5
TGTGCCAGCAGTCCCCTAGTCGGTAACACTGAAGCTTTCTTT
CASSPLVGNTEAFF
>TRBJ1-2|.|.|TRBV5-8
TGTGCCGGGGCGGGTACTCATGGCTACACCTTC
CAGAGTHGYTF
>TRBJ1-2|.|.|TRBV2
TGTGCCAGCAGCCCAAGGCAGGGAGATGGCTACACCTTC
CASSPRQGDGYTF
>TRBJ1-2|.|once|TRBV6-5
TGTGCCAGCAGTTACTCGGCGGACGGGAACTATGGCTACACCTTC
CASSYSADGNYGYTF
>TRBJ2-1|TRBD2|.|TRBV7-3
TGTGCCAGCAGCCCCGGGACTAGCGGGTTCAATGAGCAGTTCTTC
CASSPGTSGFNEQFF
>TRBJ2-5|.|.|TRBV5-4
TGTGCCAGCAGCCGGGGGGCATATGGGGGGTCCCAAGAGACCCAGTACTTC
CASSRGAYGGSQETQYF
>TRBJ1-1|.|.|TRBV6-2/TRBV6-3
TGTGCCAGCAGACCTCAGGGGACCCCCAACACTGAAGCTTTCTTT
CASRPQGTPNTEAFF